A selection of T cell receptor beta chains follows, all from one sample in a study of CD8 T cells in ankylosing spondylitis. Each CDR3 protein is one row after TCRdb ran MiXCR on the 5' RACE reads. The sample shows under 950,000 distinct CDR3 sequences, around 20% of them seen only once. The sequenced sample was blood, either unsorted or a sorted T cell fraction (not recorded which). The receptors were sampled from a male donor with ankylosing spondylitis. CDR3s include the opening cysteine and the closing phenylalanine or tryptophan. Fields, in order: D gene, V gene, J gene, CDR3 protein. D genes are given only for firm matches.

.	TRBV7-6	TRBJ2-2	CASSSSVRGRELFF
.	TRBV27	TRBJ1-6	CASSIDSRSPLHF
.	TRBV7-9	TRBJ2-2	CASSLAGLSTGELFF
.	TRBV29-1	TRBJ1-1	CSVGRSLTEAFF
.	TRBV29-1	TRBJ1-1	CSISGTRIEAFF
.	TRBV10-1	TRBJ2-5	CASTPGRPWEETQYF
TRBD2	TRBV28	TRBJ2-1	CASSHFVTSGMVNEQFF
.	TRBV7-8	TRBJ2-7	CASRLVPDGSYEQYF
.	TRBV12-3/TRBV12-4	TRBJ1-6	CASTIENSPLHF
TRBD1	TRBV15	TRBJ2-1	CATSSPRDRFYNEQFF
.	TRBV4-1	TRBJ2-7	CASSQGGDEQYF
.	TRBV6-4	TRBJ2-2	CANQWGVRLNTGELFF
.	TRBV29-1	TRBJ1-3	CSVEGSLTGNTIYF